This section outlines one TCR beta chain sequence together with its context. Its cognate antigen has yet to be identified. No much larger clone is present one base from it, and per-base qualities are unavailable. TCRbeta CDR3 regions were amplified from genomic DNA using the immunoSEQ Assay, a bias-controlled multiplex PCR. The source study handled its data this way. Nucleated cell counts per sample were estimated from amplification of reference gene primers within the assay. To quantify the absolute abundance of each unique TCRbeta CDR3 rearrangement, sequence reads were collapsed and filtered. For each sample, productive Simpson clonality was calculated as the square root of Simpson's diversity index across productive rearrangements. TCRdb limited this immuneACCESS table to in-frame rearrangements with V and J called. A share of clones is missing; checked studies link under half to unresolved V genes, and the rest is unexplained. V and J calls plus clone size are reproduced from that table; the DNA served to infer D and trimming. Recorded for this sample are some 140,000 clones; about 83% of them occurred a single time. 12% of the sample rests with the top ten.

These data belong to a study of blood T cell repertoires in COVID-19 (dated by TCRdb to between 2020 and 2021). About the full investigation: Samples from collaborators originated in the United States, Italy and Spain and spanned both the acute and convalescent phases of COVID-19. Deeply sampled blood TCRbeta repertoires from subjects exposed to, actively infected with, or recovered from COVID-19 were included in the dataset. The samples were drawn from the first 160 participants of the ongoing ImmuneRACE study and from more than 1,000 subjects provided by 6 global collaborators. The repertoires were made available in a free public database intended to serve as a resource for research on the immune response to SARS-CoV-2. A de-identified subject ID, COVID-19 status, age in years and sex were almost always included in the sample metadata. The prospective study material was composed of cDNA or gDNA derived from T cells, B-cell-depleted T cells, or PBMCs. Where available, HLA class I and class II types were taken from metadata supplied by the sample provider and were not determined by assay-based typing.

Broader findings and caveats from the paper: Clinical and demographic metadata were provided uncurated, with the amount varying by source and participant.

At one collaborating source in Seattle, patients were enrolled during active infection and were followed longitudinally through the course of disease. The collaborating institutions used their own protocols to collect whole blood in K2EDTA tubes. For TCRbeta analysis, collaborators shipped samples in one of three forms: frozen whole blood, isolated PBMCs, or DNA extracted from either of those sample types. Trimming accounts for 4 bases at V and 4 bases at J, while the number of junction bases matched to no gene is 1. According to the germline V gene, CDR1 reads MGHRA and CDR2 reads YSYEKL. Inclusive of the bounding cysteine and phenylalanine, the CDR3 is 12 residues long. The kept DNA is CDR3 alone, 36 bases in frame from the first base.

The sequencing input was peripheral blood. This receptor chain uses TRBV4-1 and TRBJ2-7, and 7 junction bases match TRBD1. The TCR was taken from a woman in her sixties with COVID-19, enrolled during active disease. Here the CDR3 is given as CASSLQGYEQYF. The sequenced DNA: TGCGCCAGCAGCCTACAGGGGTACGAGCAGTACTTC.